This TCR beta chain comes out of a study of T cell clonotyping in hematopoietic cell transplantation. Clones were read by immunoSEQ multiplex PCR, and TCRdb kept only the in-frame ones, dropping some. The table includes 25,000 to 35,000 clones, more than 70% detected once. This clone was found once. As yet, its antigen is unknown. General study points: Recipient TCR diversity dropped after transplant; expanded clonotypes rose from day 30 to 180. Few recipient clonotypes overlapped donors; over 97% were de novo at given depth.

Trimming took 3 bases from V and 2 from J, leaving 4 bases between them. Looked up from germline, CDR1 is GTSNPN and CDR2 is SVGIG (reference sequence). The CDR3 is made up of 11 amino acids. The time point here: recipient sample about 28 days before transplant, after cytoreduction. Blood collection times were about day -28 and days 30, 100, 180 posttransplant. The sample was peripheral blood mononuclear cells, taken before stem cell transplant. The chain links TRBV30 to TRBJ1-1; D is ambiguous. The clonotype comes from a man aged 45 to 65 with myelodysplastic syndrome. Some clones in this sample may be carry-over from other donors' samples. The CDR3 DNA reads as TGTGCCTGGAGCACTAACACTGAAGCTTTCTTT. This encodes CAWSTNTEAFF.